This entry lists 19 T cell receptor beta chains sequenced from one sample in a study of T cell responses to AZD1222 COVID-19 vaccine. Here immunoSEQ multiplex PCR was the method, and the copy in TCRdb shows in-frame clones only, minus some. This repertoire shows tens of thousands of clones, around nine tenths found once; its top ten account for more than 4%. This specimen consisted of peripheral blood, obtained on day 0 of AZD1222 vaccination. These receptors all stem from an adult in good health.

The chain recombines TRBV5-6 with TRBJ2-2, with D unclear. CDR3 length equals 14 residues. Looked up from germline, CDR1 is SGHDT and CDR2 is YYEEEE. The V and J ends lost 0 bases and 1 base respectively, with 4 bases between them. CDR3 bases: TGTGCCAGCAGCTTGGGTCTGAACACCGGGGAGCTGTTTTTT. Its translation is CASSLGLNTGELFF.

The V call is TRBV7-8, the J call TRBJ2-5; D remains unclear. V was shortened by 5 bases and J by 7 bases, with 14 bases between the two germline ends. From germline, CDR1 is SGHVS and CDR2 FQNEAQ. The CDR3 totals 13 residues. The DNA for the CDR3 is TGTGCCAGCAGCCCAGCGCAGGCCCGGACCCAGTACTTC. Amino acids: CASSPAQARTQYF.

This chain joins TRBV3-1 (or the pseudogene TRBV3-2) and TRBJ1-2, with unresolved D. Trimming shortened V by 4 bases and J by 5 bases, and 11 bases separated the two germline ends. There are 13 residues in the CDR3. The germline V gene encodes CDR1 LGHDT and CDR2 YNNKEL (reference sequence). The CDR3 nucleotides read TGTGCCAGCAGCCCCCTAAGGAGATATGGCTACACCTTC. Translating gives CASSPLRRYGYTF.

The chain couples TRBV24-1 to TRBJ2-5, with D maybe TRBD2 (6 bases). V was cut by 4 bases and J by 1 base, with 15 bases left in between. The CDR3 length is 16 residues. CDR1 KGHDR and CDR2 SFDVKD come from the germline V gene. CDR3 in DNA: TGTGCCACCAGTGACCCCGGGGGACCGGTCCAAGAGACCCAGTACTTC. Its protein product is CATSDPGGPVQETQYF.

The CDR3 DNA is TGTGCCAGCAGTTCCCGGACAGGGATGGGCGAGCAGTACTTC. This codes for CASSSRTGMGEQYF. V usage is TRBV6-6 and J usage is TRBJ2-7; 8 bases map to TRBD1. The germline V gene encodes CDR1 MNHNY and CDR2 SVGAGI (reference sequence). This CDR3 is 14 amino acids long. V was pared by 4 bases and J by 6 bases, with 8 bases of the junction left unmatched.

The V gene is TRBV29-1, the J gene TRBJ2-7, with D unresolved. Per the germline V gene, CDR1 is SQVTM and CDR2 is ANQGSEA. This CDR3 spans 14 amino acids. Trimming removed 5 bases at V and 0 bases at J, with 14 bases between. This CDR3 is CSVSAGPPSYEQYF. The CDR3 nucleotides are TGCAGCGTTAGCGCAGGCCCCCCCTCCTACGAGCAGTACTTC.

CDR3 sequence reads: CASSTSEGGKQYF. CDR3 in DNA: TGTGCCAGCAGCACGAGCGAGGGAGGCAAGCAGTACTTC. J is TRBJ2-7 and V is TRBV7-3; D possibly corresponds to TRBD2 (6 bases). The CDR3 covers 13 residues. V was cut by 5 bases and J by 8 bases, with 16 bases left in between. Looked up from germline, CDR1 is SGHTA and CDR2 is FQGTGA.

The gene calls are TRBV18 and TRBJ1-5, with 8 positions matching TRBD1. V was pared by 3 bases and J by 7 bases, with 11 bases of the junction left unmatched. Germline loops: CDR1 KGHSH, CDR2 LQKENI. CDR3 size: 16 residues. For the CDR3, the DNA is TGTGCCAGCTCACCTTCGAGTCAGGGGGCTGGGCAGCCCCAGCATTTT. Protein product: CASSPSSQGAGQPQHF.

The J gene is TRBJ2-1, the V gene TRBV12-3 or TRBV12-4; D may correspond to TRBD1 or TRBD2 (6 bases each). V was clipped by 5 bases and J by 7 bases, with 12 bases between them. This CDR3 is built from 13 residues. The chain's CDR3 is CASSGLGGNEQFF. In nucleotides, the CDR3 is TGTGCCAGCAGTGGGCTAGGGGGGAATGAGCAGTTCTTC.

The V and J genes are TRBV6-5 and TRBJ2-2, with D maybe TRBD2 (5 bases). Trimming left V 8 bases short and J 3 bases short, with 13 bases between. This CDR3 has 14 amino acids. Per the germline V gene, CDR1 is MNHEY and CDR2 is SVGAGI. The CDR3 protein is CASGGVRDTGELFF. The CDR3, as DNA: TGTGCCAGCGGAGGAGTCCGAGACACCGGGGAGCTGTTTTTT.

This sequence joins TRBV3-1 (or the pseudogene TRBV3-2) and TRBJ2-1, with 9 bases that match TRBD1. Trimming at V came to 5 bases and at J to 5 bases, leaving 19 bases not matched to a gene. The germline V gene encodes CDR1 LGHDT and CDR2 YNNKEL (reference sequence). The CDR3 covers 19 residues. The CDR3 is CASSFQPGQGGGPHNEQFF. CDR3 nucleotides: TGTGCCAGCAGCTTCCAACCGGGACAGGGAGGGGGACCCCACAATGAGCAGTTCTTC.

This chain links TRBV4-2 with TRBJ1-1; maybe TRBD1 (6 bases). V was trimmed by 1 base and J by 4 bases, leaving 10 bases between them. The CDR3 runs to 14 residues. Germline-derived CDR1 and CDR2 are LGHNA and YNFKEQ. The CDR3 loop reads CASSQAQGSTEAFF. DNA for the CDR3: TGTGCCAGCAGCCAAGCGCAGGGGAGCACTGAAGCTTTCTTT.

This sequence joins TRBV25-1 and TRBJ2-2; unclear D gene. Germline CDR1 and CDR2: MGHDK and SYGVNS. Trimming pared 0 bases from V and 4 bases from J, leaving 12 bases between. The CDR3 loop spans 16 amino acids. The CDR3 protein is CASSEYGRKSTGELFF. Here the CDR3 DNA reads TGTGCCAGCAGTGAATATGGCAGAAAGAGCACCGGGGAGCTGTTTTTT.

The chain recombines TRBV20-1 with TRBJ2-1; no clear D. Trimming left V 4 bases short and J 8 bases short, with 9 bases between. Germline CDR1 reads DFQATT; CDR2 reads SNEGSKA (reference sequence). This CDR3 has 11 residues. CDR3 protein: CSATRAYEQFF. CDR3 sequence (DNA): TGCAGTGCTACCCGAGCCTATGAGCAGTTCTTC.

The rearrangement uses TRBV19 and TRBJ2-7; 7 bases agree with TRBD1. This CDR3 is built from 13 residues. V dropped 7 bases and J dropped 3; count of bases not matched to a gene: 6. From germline, CDR1 is LNHDA and CDR2 SQIVND (reference sequence). CDR3 loop: CASKGRGNYEQYF. CDR3 coding DNA: TGTGCCAGTAAGGGCAGGGGGAACTACGAGCAGTACTTC.

V and J are TRBV11-1 and TRBJ2-1; D is possibly TRBD1 (5 bases). This CDR3 is 15 amino acids long. V lost 1 base, J lost 3 bases, and 10 bases lay in between. Germline V gene data show CDR1 as SGHAT and CDR2 as FQDESV (reference sequence). CDR3 region: CASSLEVGVYNEQFF. CDR3 nucleotide sequence: TGTGCCAGCAGCTTAGAGGTAGGGGTCTACAATGAGCAGTTCTTC.

The J gene is TRBJ1-2, the V gene TRBV2; D ambiguous. The CDR3 sequence is 14 residues long. Trimming shortened V by 6 bases and J by 4 bases, and 15 bases separated the two germline ends. The germline gives CDR1 SNHLY, CDR2 FYNNEI. The chain's CDR3 is CASREPGYGYGYTF. The CDR3 coding sequence is TGTGCCAGCAGAGAACCGGGGTATGGCTATGGCTACACCTTC.

The gene calls are TRBV29-1 and TRBJ2-1; D gene unclear. Trimming took off 7 bases at V and 8 bases at J, with 21 bases between the two ends. The CDR3 spans 14 residues. CDR1 SQVTM and CDR2 ANQGSEA come from the germline V gene. CDR3 residues: CSGSSRFREDEQFF. The CDR3 DNA reads as TGCAGCGGGTCTTCTCGGTTCAGAGAGGATGAGCAGTTCTTC.

This chain joins TRBV10-3 and TRBJ2-5; D is unresolved. CDR1 and CDR2 from the germline V gene are ENHRY and SYGVKD. V lost 6 bases and J lost 1, with 6 bases in between. The CDR3 is 12 residues long. Here the CDR3 DNA reads TGTGCCATCAGCGACCTCCAAGAGACCCAGTACTTC. This sequence encodes CAISDLQETQYF.